This T cell receptor (beta chain) derives from a study of T cell responses to AZD1222 COVID-19 vaccine. Regarding the study as a whole: There were vaccine-associated CD4 TCRs across spike, dominant at 160-218 and 743-854. Rises in breadth and depth of Spike-specific TCRs came after two AZD1222 doses.

Produced via immunoSEQ multiplex PCR; TCRdb's table is partial and in-frame only. The data contain some 96,000 clones, around 85% of them seen just once; the ten biggest clones take up more than 13%. The germline V and J ends were trimmed by 11 bases and 2 bases, with 12 bases remaining between them. CDR3 length: 12 residues. Germline V gene data show CDR1 as ENHRY and CDR2 as SYGVKD. Notes on this clone: Its target is not known.

The TCR originated in an adult who received the AZD1222 COVID-19 vaccine. Sequences were derived from peripheral blood, sampled 28 days after the second AZD1222 dose. This sequence joins TRBV10-3 and TRBJ1-1; tentatively, D is TRBD1 (5 bases). For the CDR3, the DNA is TGTGCCGGGAAGACAGAAAACACTGAAGCTTTCTTT. It codes for CAGKTENTEAFF.